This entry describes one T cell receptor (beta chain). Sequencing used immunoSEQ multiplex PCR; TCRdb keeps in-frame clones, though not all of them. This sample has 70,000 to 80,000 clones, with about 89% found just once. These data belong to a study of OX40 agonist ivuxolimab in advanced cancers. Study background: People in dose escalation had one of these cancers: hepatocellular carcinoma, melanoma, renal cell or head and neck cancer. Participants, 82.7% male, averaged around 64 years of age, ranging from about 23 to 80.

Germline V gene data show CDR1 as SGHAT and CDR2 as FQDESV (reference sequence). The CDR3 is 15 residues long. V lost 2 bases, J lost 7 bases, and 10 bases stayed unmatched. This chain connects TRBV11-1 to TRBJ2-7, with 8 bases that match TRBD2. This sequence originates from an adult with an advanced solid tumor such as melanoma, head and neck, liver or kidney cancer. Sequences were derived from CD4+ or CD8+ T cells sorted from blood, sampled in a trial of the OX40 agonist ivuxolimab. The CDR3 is CASSLSSGETDEQYF. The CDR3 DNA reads TGTGCCAGCAGCTTAAGTAGCGGGGAGACGGATGAGCAGTACTTC.